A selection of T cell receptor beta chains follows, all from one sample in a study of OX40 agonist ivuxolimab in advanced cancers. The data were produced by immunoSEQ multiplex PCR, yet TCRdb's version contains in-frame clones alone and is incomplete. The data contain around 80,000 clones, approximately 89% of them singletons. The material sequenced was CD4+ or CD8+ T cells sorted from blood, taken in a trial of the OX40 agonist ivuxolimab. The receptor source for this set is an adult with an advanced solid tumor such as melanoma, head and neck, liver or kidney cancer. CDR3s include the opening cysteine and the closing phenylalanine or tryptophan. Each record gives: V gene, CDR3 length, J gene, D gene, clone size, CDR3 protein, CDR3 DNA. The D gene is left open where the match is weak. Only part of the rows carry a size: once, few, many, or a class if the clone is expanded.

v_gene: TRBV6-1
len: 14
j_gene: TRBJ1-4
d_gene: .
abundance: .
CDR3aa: CASSERADNEKLFF
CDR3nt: TGTGCCAGCAGTGAAAGGGCAGATAATGAAAAACTGTTTTTT

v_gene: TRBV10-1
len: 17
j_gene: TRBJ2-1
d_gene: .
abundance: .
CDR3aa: CASSDSLAASSYNEQFF
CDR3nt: TGCGCCAGCAGTGATTCTTTAGCGGCAAGCTCCTACAATGAGCAGTTCTTC

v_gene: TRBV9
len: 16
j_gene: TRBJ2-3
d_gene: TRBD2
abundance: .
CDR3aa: CASSVASGGPSDTQYF
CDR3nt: TGTGCCAGCAGCGTAGCTTCGGGAGGGCCTTCAGATACGCAGTATTTT

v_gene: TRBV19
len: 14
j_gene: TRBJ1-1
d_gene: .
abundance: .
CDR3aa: CASIITGTDTEAFF
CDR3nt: TGTGCCAGTATAATAACAGGGACGGACACTGAAGCTTTCTTT

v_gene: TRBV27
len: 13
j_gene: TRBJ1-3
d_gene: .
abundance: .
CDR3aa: CASSLRNGNTIYF
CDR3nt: TGTGCCAGCAGTTTAAGGAATGGAAACACCATATATTTT

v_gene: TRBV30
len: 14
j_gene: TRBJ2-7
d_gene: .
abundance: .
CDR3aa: CAWSGQGGSDEQYF
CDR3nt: TGTGCCTGGAGTGGACAGGGAGGATCCGACGAGCAGTACTTC

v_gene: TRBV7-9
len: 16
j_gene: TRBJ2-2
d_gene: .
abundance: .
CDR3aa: CASSLGHRVNTGELFF
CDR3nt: TGTGCCAGCAGCTTAGGGCACAGGGTGAACACCGGGGAGCTGTTTTTT

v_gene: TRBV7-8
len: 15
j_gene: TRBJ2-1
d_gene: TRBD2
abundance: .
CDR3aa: CASSFQAGGSHEQFF
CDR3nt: TGTGCCAGCAGCTTCCAAGCGGGAGGATCCCATGAGCAGTTCTTC

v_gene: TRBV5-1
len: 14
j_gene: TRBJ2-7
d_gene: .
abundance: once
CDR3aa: CASSRSSDSYEQYF
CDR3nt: TGCGCCAGCAGCCGGTCTTCGGACTCCTACGAGCAGTACTTC

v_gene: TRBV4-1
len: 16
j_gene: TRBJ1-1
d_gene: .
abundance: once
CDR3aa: CASSQARGAGNTEAFF
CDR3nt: TGCGCCAGCAGCCAAGCGCGAGGGGCAGGGAACACTGAAGCTTTCTTT

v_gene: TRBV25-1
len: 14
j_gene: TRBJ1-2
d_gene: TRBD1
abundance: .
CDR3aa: CASSHRDRGYGYTF
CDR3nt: TGTGCCAGCAGCCACCGGGACAGGGGCTATGGCTACACCTTC

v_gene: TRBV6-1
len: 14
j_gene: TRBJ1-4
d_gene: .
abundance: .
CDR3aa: CASGGRGTNEKLFF
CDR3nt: TGTGCCAGCGGGGGACGTGGGACTAATGAAAAACTGTTTTTT

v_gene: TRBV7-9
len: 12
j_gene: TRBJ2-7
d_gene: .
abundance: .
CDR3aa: CASGDVSYEQYF
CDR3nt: TGTGCCAGCGGGGATGTTTCCTACGAGCAGTACTTC

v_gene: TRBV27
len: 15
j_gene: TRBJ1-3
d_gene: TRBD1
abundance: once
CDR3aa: CASSVQGAGGNTIYF
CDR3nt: TGTGCCAGCAGTGTTCAGGGGGCTGGTGGAAACACCATATATTTT

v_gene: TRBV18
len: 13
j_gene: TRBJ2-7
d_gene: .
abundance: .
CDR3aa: CASSPGGSYEQYF
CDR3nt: TGTGCCAGCTCACCAGGGGGGTCGTACGAGCAGTACTTC

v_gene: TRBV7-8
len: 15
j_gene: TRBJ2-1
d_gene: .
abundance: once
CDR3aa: CASRIAGRTDNEQFF
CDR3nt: TGTGCCAGCAGAATAGCCGGGAGGACAGACAATGAGCAGTTCTTC

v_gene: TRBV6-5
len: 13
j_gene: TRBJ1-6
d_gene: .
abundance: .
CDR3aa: CASGPRARSPLHF
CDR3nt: TGTGCCAGCGGACCCAGGGCGCGTTCACCCCTCCACTTT

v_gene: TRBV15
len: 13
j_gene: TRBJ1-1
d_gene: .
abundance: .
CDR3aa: CATLGTLGTEAFF
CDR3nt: TGTGCCACCCTGGGAACCTTGGGCACTGAAGCTTTCTTT

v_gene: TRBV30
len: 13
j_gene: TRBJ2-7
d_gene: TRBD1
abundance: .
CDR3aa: CASSEGRGSEQYF
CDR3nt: TGTGCCTCTTCAGAGGGCAGGGGGAGCGAGCAGTACTTC

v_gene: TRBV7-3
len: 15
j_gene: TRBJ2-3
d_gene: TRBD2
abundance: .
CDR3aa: CASSLILAGRDTQYF
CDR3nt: TGTGCCAGCAGCTTAATTCTAGCGGGGCGGGATACGCAGTATTTT

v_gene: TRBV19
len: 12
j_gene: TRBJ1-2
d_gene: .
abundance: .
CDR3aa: CASSHLQGKETF
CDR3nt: TGTGCCAGTTCGCATCTCCAGGGAAAGGAAACCTTC

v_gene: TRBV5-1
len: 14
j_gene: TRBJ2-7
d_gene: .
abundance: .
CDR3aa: CASSLESRSYEQYF
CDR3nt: TGCGCCAGCAGCCTAGAAAGTCGTTCCTACGAGCAGTACTTC

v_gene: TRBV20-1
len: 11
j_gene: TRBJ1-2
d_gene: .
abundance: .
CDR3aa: CSAIPAVGYTF
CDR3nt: TGCAGTGCCATCCCCGCCGTCGGCTACACCTTC

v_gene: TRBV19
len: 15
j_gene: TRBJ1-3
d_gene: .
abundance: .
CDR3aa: CASSIPIGPGNTIYF
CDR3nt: TGTGCCAGTAGTATTCCGATCGGGCCTGGAAACACCATATATTTT

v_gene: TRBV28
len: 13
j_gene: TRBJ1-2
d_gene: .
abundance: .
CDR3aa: CASSGPANYGYTF
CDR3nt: TGTGCCAGCAGCGGACCGGCTAACTATGGCTACACCTTC

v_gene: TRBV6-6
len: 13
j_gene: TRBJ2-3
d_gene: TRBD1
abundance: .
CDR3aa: CASSGQGSDTQYF
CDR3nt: TGTGCCAGTTCGGGACAGGGGTCAGATACGCAGTATTTT

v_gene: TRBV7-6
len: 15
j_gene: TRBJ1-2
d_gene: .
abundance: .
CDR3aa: CASSAQQGPNYGYTF
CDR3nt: TGTGCCAGCAGCGCACAACAGGGACCTAACTATGGCTACACCTTC

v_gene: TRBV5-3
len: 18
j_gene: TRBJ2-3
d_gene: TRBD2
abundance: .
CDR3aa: CARSIPGLAGESTDTQYF
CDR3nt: TGTGCCAGAAGCATTCCGGGACTAGCGGGAGAGAGCACAGATACGCAGTATTTT

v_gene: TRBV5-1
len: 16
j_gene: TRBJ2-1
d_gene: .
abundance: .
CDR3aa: CASSPSGHPPANEQFF
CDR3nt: TGCGCCAGCAGCCCGTCGGGTCACCCCCCGGCCAATGAGCAGTTCTTC

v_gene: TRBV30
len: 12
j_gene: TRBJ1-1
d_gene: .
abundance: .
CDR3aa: CACRDLNTEAFF
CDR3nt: TGTGCCTGTAGGGACCTGAACACTGAAGCTTTCTTT